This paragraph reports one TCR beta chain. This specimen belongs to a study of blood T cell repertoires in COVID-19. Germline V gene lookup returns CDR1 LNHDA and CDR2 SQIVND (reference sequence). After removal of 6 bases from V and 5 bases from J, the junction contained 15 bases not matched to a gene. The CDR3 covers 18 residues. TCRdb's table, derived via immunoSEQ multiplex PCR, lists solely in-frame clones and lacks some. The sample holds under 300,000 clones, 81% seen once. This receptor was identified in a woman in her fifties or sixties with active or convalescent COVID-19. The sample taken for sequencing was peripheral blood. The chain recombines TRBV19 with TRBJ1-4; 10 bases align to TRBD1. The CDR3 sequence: CASSPGGTGAFPNEKLFF. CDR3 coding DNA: TGTGCCAGTAGCCCCGGGGGGACAGGGGCTTTCCCCAATGAAAAACTGTTTTTT.